A single sample gave rise to the 9 T cell receptor beta chains below, sequenced in a study of blood T cells in healthy people across ages. A second PCR, run for roughly 7 to 12 cycles, used a sample-barcoded 5' primer plus a J-beta primer mix. One entry per CDR3 protein results from TCRdb running MiXCR on the 5' RACE reads. The sample lists around 1,000,000 distinct CDR3 sequences; about 23% were seen once. This sample also belongs to another study, concerning T cells of mothers and their children.

Input material: blood. These receptors all stem from a girl between 2 and 10 years old in good health.

The J gene is TRBJ2-3, the V gene TRBV11-2; a possible D gene is TRBD2 (6 bases). CDR1 is SGHAT and CDR2 is FQNNGV in the germline V gene. V lost 0 bases to trimming and J lost 0 bases, with 13 bases between them. This CDR3 spans 17 amino acids. The CDR3 loop reads CASSLDLGGISTDTQYF. In DNA form, the CDR3 reads TGTGCCAGCAGCTTAGACTTGGGGGGTATTAGCACAGATACGCAGTATTTT. The variable domain in full, with the rest retrieved from reference TRBV11-2 and TRBJ2-3, is EAGVAQSPRYKIIEKRQSVAFWCNPISGHATLYWYQQILGQGPKLLIQFQNNGVVDDSQLPKDRFSAERLKGVDSTLKIQPAKLEDSAVYLCASSLDLGGISTDTQYFGPGTRLTVL.

This clonotype was detected only a few times. The V call is TRBV20-1, the J call TRBJ2-3; D gene ambiguous. CDR1 DFQATT and CDR2 SNEGSKA come from the germline V gene (reference sequence). V lost 0 bases to trimming and J lost 7 bases, with 11 bases between them. This CDR3 spans 13 amino acids. CDR3 residues: CSARDELINTQYF. The CDR3 DNA sequence: TGCAGTGCTAGAGATGAACTAATCAATACGCAGTATTTT.

The chain links TRBV15 to TRBJ2-5, with TRBD1 matching 7 bases. From germline, CDR1 is LNHNV and CDR2 YYDKDF (reference sequence). Unmatched junction bases numbered 6, after V lost 5 bases and J lost 6 bases. CDR3 length: 13 amino acids. CDR3 DNA sequence: TGTGCCACCAGCGTCGGACAGGCCAAGACCCAGTACTTC. Its translation: CATSVGQAKTQYF.

The rearrangement joins TRBV29-1 to TRBJ1-2, with D possibly TRBD1 on 6 matching bases. Germline V gene data show CDR1 as SQVTM and CDR2 as ANQGSEA. This CDR3 is 13 amino acids long. V lost 6 bases and J lost 2, with 13 bases in between. The CDR3 protein is CSVGQLANYGYTF. The DNA for the CDR3 is TGCAGCGTCGGACAGCTCGCAAACTATGGCTACACCTTC.

This clonotype was found a few times. An end of the junction differs from the germline gene, which may be a read error. The chain carries TRBV5-1 and TRBJ2-1, with 8 positions matching TRBD1. The CDR3 extends over 11 amino acids. CDR1 and CDR2 (germline): SGHRS, YFSETQ. Written as DNA, the CDR3 is TGCGCCAGCAGCTTTGAGGACAGGGAAATCTTC. Translating gives CASSFEDREIF.

This chain connects TRBV20-1 to TRBJ2-3; 9 bases line up with TRBD2. This CDR3 has 15 amino acids. Trimming removed 6 bases from V and 0 bases from J; junction bases left unmatched: 7. CDR1 DFQATT and CDR2 SNEGSKA come from the germline V gene (reference sequence). The CDR3 bases are TGCAGTGCCCCCGGTAGCGGGGGTAGCACAGATACGCAGTATTTT. This translates into CSAPGSGGSTDTQYF.

This clonotype occurred a few times. Sequence at one end of the junction differs from germline and may be a read error. The chain recombines TRBV12-3 or TRBV12-4 with TRBJ2-5, with 11 positions matching TRBD2. The CDR3 is 15 amino acids. CDR3 in DNA: TGTGCCAGCAGTACTAGCGGGGGCCCTTACAATGAGCGGTTCTTC. Its protein is CASSTSGGPYNERFF.

This clonotype was detected once. The chain couples TRBV6-5 to TRBJ1-1; unclear D gene. The germline V gene has CDR1 MNHEY and CDR2 SVGAGI. The V end lost 8 bases, the J end lost 0 bases, and 10 bases lay between the germline ends. CDR3 size: 13 residues. CDR3 loop: CASGRTMNTEAFF. In DNA, the CDR3 is TGTGCCAGCGGCCGGACGATGAACACTGAAGCTTTCTTT.

The genes are TRBV28 and TRBJ1-6; D perhaps matches TRBD1 (5 bases). The CDR3 is 15 residues long. The germline V and J ends were trimmed by 5 bases and 9 bases, with 17 bases remaining between them. Looked up from germline, CDR1 is MDHEN and CDR2 is SYDVKM. CDR3 sequence: CASSTPSRDASPLHF. CDR3 coding DNA: TGTGCCAGCAGTACCCCTTCCAGGGATGCTTCACCCCTCCACTTT.